This TCR beta chain is drawn from a study of beta chain features in type 1 diabetes. Study-wide points: Shorter TCRB CDR3s, moderately but significantly so, were found in Type 1 diabetes patients in all four CD4+ subsets.

This clone was detected a few times. Its antigen is not identified. This CDR3 is 15 amino acids long. J lost 4 bases, V lost 4 bases, and 8 bases had no gene match. CDR1 is LNHDA, CDR2 SQIVND, per germline (reference sequence). What was sequenced were expressed TCRB transcripts, since all of the isolated RNA had been reverse transcribed. Assay: immunoSEQ multiplex PCR; the TCRdb copy retains only in-frame clones and omits some. The sample holds 600,000 or so clones, 9.5% to 15% seen once. The gene calls are TRBV19 and TRBJ2-7, with 9 bases lining up with TRBD1. The TCR sequence derives from a man aged 30 to 39 with type 1 diabetes. The specimen sequenced was naive CD4+ T cells from blood. The CDR3 nucleotides read TGTGCCAGTAGTAAAACAGGGGGCGCGGGTTACGAGCAGTACTTC. It specifies CASSKTGGAGYEQYF.